This T cell receptor beta chain originates from a study of blood T cells in healthy people across ages. Together with a sample-barcoded 5' primer, a J-beta primer mix was included in a second PCR lasting roughly 6 to 12 cycles. TCRdb redid the calling of the 5' RACE reads with MiXCR, one entry per CDR3 protein. The sample includes over a million distinct CDR3 sequences, approximately 63% seen only once; the top ten take about 6.7%. As regards this clonotype: Its antigen remains unidentified.

Study results and limitations: It was found that TCR beta diversity correlated strongly with the percentage of naive T cells.

The sample taken for sequencing was blood. The receptor's source is a man younger than 30 in good health.

CDR3 sequence reads: CASSTTGVEAFF. In DNA form, the CDR3 reads TGTGCCAGCAGCACTACAGGTGTTGAAGCTTTCTTT. This chain links TRBV12-3 or TRBV12-4 with TRBJ1-1, with D perhaps TRBD1 (5 bases). This CDR3 is 12 amino acids long. V was clipped by 6 bases and J by 7 bases, with 12 bases between them.